Listed below are T cell receptor beta chains from one sample, sequenced in a study of T cells in Graves' hyperthyroidism and ophthalmopathy. Each CDR3 protein gets one entry after TCRdb re-called the multiplex PCR reads with MiXCR. The data contain 400,000 to 600,000 distinct CDR3 sequences, around 16% of them singletons. Sequenced input: blood. These receptors all come from a woman in her twenties or thirties with Graves' ophthalmopathy. Each CDR3 is given with its conserved first and last residue. The order of the fields is V gene, D gene, clone size, J gene, CDR3 DNA, CDR3 protein. A D gene is named only where the DNA matches it firmly. Part of the rows lack a size; the others show once, few, many or a class for expanded clones.

TRBV28,.,many,TRBJ1-5,TGTGCCAGCAGTCTACGGAGGGGGGTCTCCAATCAGCCCCAGCATTTT,CASSLRRGVSNQPQHF
TRBV20-1,TRBD2,.,TRBJ2-3,TGCAGTGCCCCTCTAGCGGCGCGCACAGATACGCAGTATTTT,CSAPLAARTDTQYF
TRBV19,.,.,TRBJ1-5,TGTGCCAGCCTTACCGGCGGGGGATTTAACAATCAGCCCCAGCATTTT,CASLTGGGFNNQPQHF
TRBV12-3/TRBV12-4,.,many,TRBJ2-3,TGTGCCAGCAGTTTAGCCGAGGGGTTGGCAGATACGCAGTATTTT,CASSLAEGLADTQYF
TRBV4-1,.,.,TRBJ2-5,TGCGCCAGCAGCCAACTCCTAGAGGAGACCCAGTACTTC,CASSQLLEETQYF
TRBV18,TRBD2,many,TRBJ2-1,TGTGCCAGCTCATCTCCCCTCCGGCGGGAGGTTGAGCAGTTCTTC,CASSSPLRREVEQFF
TRBV28,.,once,TRBJ1-3,TGTGCCAGCAGTTCCGGACTCACAGGGTTTGGAAACACCATATATTTT,CASSSGLTGFGNTIYF
TRBV19,TRBD1,.,TRBJ1-1,TGTGCCAGTGGGGTGACAGGGACGAACACTGAAGCTTTCTTT,CASGVTGTNTEAFF
TRBV27,TRBD2,.,TRBJ2-7,TGTGCCAGCAGTTTAGCGGGAGGCAAGAAATGGAAAGCCTACGAGCAGTACTTC,CASSLAGGKKWKAYEQYF
TRBV10-3,.,few,TRBJ1-1,TGTGCCATCAGTGAGAGGGTAGGTGAAGCTTTCTTT,CAISERVGEAFF
TRBV6-1,.,few,TRBJ2-3,TGTGCCAGCACGGGGGACACAGATACGCAGTATTTT,CASTGDTDTQYF
TRBV3-1,TRBD1,many,TRBJ2-5,TGTGCCAGCAGCCAGACAGGGGGCGGTGAGACCCAGTACTTC,CASSQTGGGETQYF
TRBV5-1,.,many,TRBJ2-3,TGCGCCAGCAGCCCTAAGGGAAGCACAGATACGCAGTATTTT,CASSPKGSTDTQYF
TRBV24-1,TRBD2,many,TRBJ2-1,TGTGCCACCAGTGACGTCGGGACTAGCGGGAGATATGAGCAGTTCTTC,CATSDVGTSGRYEQFF
TRBV19,.,.,TRBJ1-5,TGTGCCAGTCTGGGGCTCCCCGGGACGTCTCAGCCCCAGCATTTT,CASLGLPGTSQPQHF
TRBV20-1,.,.,TRBJ2-6,TGCAGTGCAATCGGGAGCTCTGGGGCCAACGTCCTGACTTTC,CSAIGSSGANVLTF
TRBV11-2,TRBD2,.,TRBJ2-2,TGTGCCAGCAGCTTAGGGGTCAGGGAGGGAACCGGGGAGCTGTTTTTT,CASSLGVREGTGELFF
TRBV20-1,.,.,TRBJ1-3,TGCAGTGCTAGAACGGGTCGGGCTGGAAACACCATATATTTT,CSARTGRAGNTIYF
TRBV6-1,.,many,TRBJ2-7,TGTGCCAGCAGCGACATTCCCAGTTACGAGCAGTACTTC,CASSDIPSYEQYF
TRBV30,.,many,TRBJ2-2,TGTGCCTGGAGAGGTAGCAGCGGCACCGGGGAGCTGTTTTTT,CAWRGSSGTGELFF
TRBV7-2,.,many,TRBJ2-7,TGTGCCAGCAGCTTAGAAGTGGGACTCCTAGGTGAGCAGTACTTC,CASSLEVGLLGEQYF
TRBV29-1,.,.,TRBJ1-1,TGCAGCGGATGGACAGTCTCGCCCGGTGGCACTGAAGCTTTCTTT,CSGWTVSPGGTEAFF
TRBV20-1,TRBD2,many,TRBJ2-3,TGCAGTGCTCCCCCTAGCGGCTCCGGAGCAGATACGCAGTATTTT,CSAPPSGSGADTQYF
TRBV29-1,TRBD2,once,TRBJ2-7,TGCAACGTTTCGGCCGGGACTAGCGGGTACTACGAGCAGTACTTC,CNVSAGTSGYYEQYF
TRBV5-1,.,.,TRBJ1-4,TGCGCCAGCACCCAGACAACGGTAACTAATGAAAAACTGTTTTTT,CASTQTTVTNEKLFF
TRBV30,TRBD1,many,TRBJ1-2,TGTGCCTGGAGAGCACAATACAGGGGTGACGGCTACACCTTC,CAWRAQYRGDGYTF
TRBV11-1,.,many,TRBJ2-7,TGTGCCAGCAGCTCTACCCTTGAAGGGCTCTACGAGCAGTACTTC,CASSSTLEGLYEQYF
TRBV6-2/TRBV6-3,.,.,TRBJ1-6,TGTGACAGCAGTAGGGACAACCGAAGGTCACCCCTCCACTTT,CDSSRDNRRSPLHF
TRBV5-1,TRBD1,many,TRBJ1-4,TGCGCCAGCAGAGAAGGGACAGGGGAAGAAAAACTGTTTTTT,CASREGTGEEKLFF
TRBV6-2/TRBV6-3,.,.,TRBJ2-7,TGTGCCAGCTTATCACGGGGATCCTACGAGCAGTACTTC,CASLSRGSYEQYF
TRBV5-8,TRBD1,.,TRBJ2-1,TGTGCCAGCAGCCCGACAGGGGACTACAATGAGCAGTTCTTC,CASSPTGDYNEQFF
TRBV10-3,.,few,TRBJ2-1,TGTGCCATCAGTGAGTCGACGAGGGGTGAGCAGTTCTTC,CAISESTRGEQFF
TRBV18,.,many,TRBJ1-1,TGTGCCAGCTCACGTTACGCCCAGGCGATGAACACTGAAGCTTTCTTT,CASSRYAQAMNTEAFF
TRBV10-3,.,few,TRBJ2-7,TGTGCCACTGCGGTAGCGGAGAACTACGAGCAGTACTTC,CATAVAENYEQYF
TRBV20-1,.,many,TRBJ2-3,TGCAGTGCTAGACACCCGAACACAGATACGCAGTATTTT,CSARHPNTDTQYF
TRBV12-3/TRBV12-4,.,many,TRBJ1-6,TGTGCCAGCAGTTTACAGGGGTCCTATAATTCACCCCTCCACTTT,CASSLQGSYNSPLHF
TRBV5-8,.,many,TRBJ2-2,TGTGCCAGCAGCAGTCACTATTCTGTGGACACCGGGGAGCTGTTTTTT,CASSSHYSVDTGELFF
TRBV19,TRBD2,.,TRBJ2-1,TGTGCCAGTAGTCAGCTAGCGGGAGGGTATGGAAATGAGCAGTTCTTC,CASSQLAGGYGNEQFF
TRBV11-2,.,few,TRBJ2-2,TGTGCCAGCAGCTTCCCCGAGGACCCCCCGGTCACCGGGGAGCTGTTTTTT,CASSFPEDPPVTGELFF
TRBV27,TRBD1,few,TRBJ2-1,TGTGCCAGCAGTTTATCCCGGACAGGGATCTACAATGAGCAGTTCTTC,CASSLSRTGIYNEQFF
TRBV7-9,TRBD2,few,TRBJ2-7,TGTGCCAGCAGCTTAGGCTTACTAGCGGACTCCTACGAGCAGTACTTC,CASSLGLLADSYEQYF
TRBV19,.,medium-sized,TRBJ1-1,TGTGCCAGTAGTATCGGCAGGGGGAACACTGAAGCTTTCTTT,CASSIGRGNTEAFF
TRBV2,TRBD1,.,TRBJ1-1,TGTGCCAGCAATTTTTTTGGACAGGGGGCAGCGAACACTGAAGCTTTCTTT,CASNFFGQGAANTEAFF
TRBV24-1,.,few,TRBJ1-4,TGTGCCACCAGTGAGGAAGATGAAAAACTGTTTTTT,CATSEEDEKLFF
TRBV5-1,TRBD2,.,TRBJ2-1,TGCGCCAGCAGCAAAGGGACTAACTCTGCCAATGAGCAGTTCTTC,CASSKGTNSANEQFF
TRBV20-1,TRBD2,many,TRBJ2-3,TGCAGTGCCCTAGCGGGACATCAGGAGACAGATACGCAGTATTTT,CSALAGHQETDTQYF
TRBV3-1,TRBD1,.,TRBJ2-5,TGTGCCAGCAGCTTCGGACAGGGCGTTTCGAAGACCCAGTACTTC,CASSFGQGVSKTQYF
TRBV9,.,many,TRBJ2-7,TGTGCCAGCAGCGTAGCGCCTAGCTCCTACGAGCAGTACTTC,CASSVAPSSYEQYF
TRBV27,.,.,TRBJ2-7,TGTGCCAGCAGTTCCAACCCACAGGGATACGAGCAGTACTTC,CASSSNPQGYEQYF
TRBV6-6,.,.,TRBJ2-5,TGTGCCAGCAGTTACGAGGACTCCTCCGTGGAGACCCAGTACTTC,CASSYEDSSVETQYF
TRBV20-1,.,.,TRBJ2-7,TGCAGTGCACTCGATAGGAGGGCCGGCTACGAGCAGTACTTC,CSALDRRAGYEQYF
TRBV7-9,.,many,TRBJ1-6,TGTGCCAGCAGCGCGGACTCACGGATCCACTTT,CASSADSRIHF
TRBV7-2,TRBD1,.,TRBJ2-1,TGTGCCAGCAGCTTAGTTTGGACAGGGGGCAATGAGCAGTTCTTC,CASSLVWTGGNEQFF
TRBV14,.,few,TRBJ2-5,TGTGCCAGCAGCCAGGGACGCAGCCAAGAGACCCAGTACTTC,CASSQGRSQETQYF
TRBV29-1,.,.,TRBJ1-2,TGCAGCGTTGAGGTGGTGACAGCAATTTATGGCTACACCTTC,CSVEVVTAIYGYTF
TRBV5-1,TRBD2,.,TRBJ2-1,TGCGCCAGCAGCTTGGTTTTGGCTAGCGGGACTTACAATGAGCAGTTCTTC,CASSLVLASGTYNEQFF
TRBV6-5,.,.,TRBJ2-7,TGTGCCAGCAGTTACCAACTAGCACTCTCGGGCTACAATGAGCAGTACTTC,CASSYQLALSGYNEQYF
TRBV11-1,.,many,TRBJ2-1,TGTGCCAGCAGCTTAAAAGAGGGACTTCCCTACAATGAGCAGTTCTTC,CASSLKEGLPYNEQFF
TRBV7-3,.,.,TRBJ1-5,TGTGCCAGCAGCGTGGACGGCAGCAATGGGCCCCAGCATTTT,CASSVDGSNGPQHF
TRBV5-1,.,many,TRBJ1-5,TGCGCCAGCAGCTGGGGGATTAATCAGCCCCAGCATTTT,CASSWGINQPQHF